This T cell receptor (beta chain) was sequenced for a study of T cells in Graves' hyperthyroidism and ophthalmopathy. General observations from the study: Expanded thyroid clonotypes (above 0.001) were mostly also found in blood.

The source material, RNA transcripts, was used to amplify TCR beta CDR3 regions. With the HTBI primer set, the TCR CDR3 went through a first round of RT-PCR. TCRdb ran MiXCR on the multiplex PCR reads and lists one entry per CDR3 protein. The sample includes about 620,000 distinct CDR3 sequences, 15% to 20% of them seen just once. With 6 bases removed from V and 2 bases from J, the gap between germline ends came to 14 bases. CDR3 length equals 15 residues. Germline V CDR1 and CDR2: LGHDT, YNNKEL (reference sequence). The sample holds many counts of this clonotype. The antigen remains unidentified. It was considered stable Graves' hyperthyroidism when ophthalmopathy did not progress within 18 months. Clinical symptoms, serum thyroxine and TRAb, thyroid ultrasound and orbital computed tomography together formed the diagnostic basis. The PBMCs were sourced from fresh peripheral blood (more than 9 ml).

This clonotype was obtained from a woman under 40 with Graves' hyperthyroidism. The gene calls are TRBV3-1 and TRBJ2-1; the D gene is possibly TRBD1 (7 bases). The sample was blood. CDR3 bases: TGTGCCAGCAGAGGGGGCGGGAAAACCTACAATGAGCAGTTCTTC. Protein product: CASRGGGKTYNEQFF.